This TCR beta chain is drawn from a study of blood T cell repertoires in COVID-19. Overall study context: T cells, B-cell-depleted T cells, or PBMCs provided the cDNA or gDNA that served as material.

Seattle's cohort entered during active infection and was followed longitudinally. Authors' processing steps: Amplification with reference gene primers provided the estimates of nucleated cell counts. Generated by immunoSEQ multiplex PCR, the TCRdb table keeps only in-frame clones and is missing some. V and J calls and clone size come straight from that table; D and trimming were deduced from the DNA. The sample consists of about 170,000 clones, approximately 80% of them appearing once. The sequence was obtained from a woman older than 75 with COVID-19, enrolled during active disease. The sequenced sample consisted of peripheral blood.

The CDR3 coding sequence is TGCAGTGCTAGTGTGGGGAGTACTGAAGCTTTCTTT. It codes for CSASVGSTEAFF. V gene TRBV20-1 combines with J gene TRBJ1-1; unclear D gene. This CDR3 is built from 12 residues. V lost 3 bases and J 5 bases, leaving 10 bases between the germline ends. CDR1 is DFQATT, CDR2 SNEGSKA, per germline (reference sequence).